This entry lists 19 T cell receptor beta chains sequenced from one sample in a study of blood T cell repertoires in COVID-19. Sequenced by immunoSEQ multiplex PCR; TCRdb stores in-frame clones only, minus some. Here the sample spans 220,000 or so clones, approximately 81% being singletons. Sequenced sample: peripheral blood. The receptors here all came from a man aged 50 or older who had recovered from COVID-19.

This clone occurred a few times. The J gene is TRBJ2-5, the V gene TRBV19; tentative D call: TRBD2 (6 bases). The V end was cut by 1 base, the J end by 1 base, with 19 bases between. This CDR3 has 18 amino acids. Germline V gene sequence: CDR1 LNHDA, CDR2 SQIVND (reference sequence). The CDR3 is CASSIVLGGKGFQETQYF. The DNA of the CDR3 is TGTGCCAGTAGTATAGTCTTAGGCGGGAAGGGTTTCCAAGAGACCCAGTACTTC.

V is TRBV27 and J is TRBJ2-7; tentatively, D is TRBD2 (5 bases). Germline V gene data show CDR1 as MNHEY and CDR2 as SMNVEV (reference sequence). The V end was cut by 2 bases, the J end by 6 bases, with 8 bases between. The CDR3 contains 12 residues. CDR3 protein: CASSLTGIEQYF. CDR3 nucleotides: TGTGCCAGCAGTTTAACCGGGATCGAGCAGTACTTC.

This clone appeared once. As DNA, the CDR3 is TGTGCCAGCAGCTTGAAGGTACTAGCGGGGGTCTCCTACGAGCAGTACTTC. Translated, it gives CASSLKVLAGVSYEQYF. The rearrangement uses TRBV5-6 and TRBJ2-7, with 11 bases that match TRBD2. This CDR3 is built from 17 residues. V lost 1 base and J lost 0; bases outside the gene matches: 6. Germline loops: CDR1 SGHDT, CDR2 YYEEEE. The entire variable domain, with the rest obtained from reference TRBV5-6 and TRBJ2-7, is as follows: DAGVTQSPTHLIKTRGQQVTLRCSPKSGHDTVSWYQQALGQGPQFIFQYYEEEERQRGNFPDRFSGHQFPNYSSELNVNALLLGDSALYLCASSLKVLAGVSYEQYFGPGTRLTVT.

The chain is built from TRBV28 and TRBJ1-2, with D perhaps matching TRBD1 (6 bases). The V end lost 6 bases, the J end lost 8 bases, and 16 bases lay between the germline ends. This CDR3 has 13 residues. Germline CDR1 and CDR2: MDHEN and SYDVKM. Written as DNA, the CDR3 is TGTGCCAGCAGGAGGGGGGGGGTTGGAGGCTACACCTTC. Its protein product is CASRRGGVGGYTF.

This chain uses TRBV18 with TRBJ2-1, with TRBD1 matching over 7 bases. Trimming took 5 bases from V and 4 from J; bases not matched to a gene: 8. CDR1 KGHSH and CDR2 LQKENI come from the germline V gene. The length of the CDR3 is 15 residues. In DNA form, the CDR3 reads TGTGCCAGCTCAGCGCTTCCGGGACAGTACAATGAGCAGTTCTTC. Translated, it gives CASSALPGQYNEQFF.

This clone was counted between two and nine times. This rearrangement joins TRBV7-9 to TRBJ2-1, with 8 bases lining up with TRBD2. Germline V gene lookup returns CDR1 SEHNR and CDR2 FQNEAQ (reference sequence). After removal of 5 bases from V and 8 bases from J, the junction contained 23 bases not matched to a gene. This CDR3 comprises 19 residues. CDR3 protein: CASSRTLSGTGGRLDEQFF. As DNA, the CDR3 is TGTGCCAGCAGCCGAACGCTATCTGGCACGGGAGGGCGCCTGGATGAGCAGTTCTTC.

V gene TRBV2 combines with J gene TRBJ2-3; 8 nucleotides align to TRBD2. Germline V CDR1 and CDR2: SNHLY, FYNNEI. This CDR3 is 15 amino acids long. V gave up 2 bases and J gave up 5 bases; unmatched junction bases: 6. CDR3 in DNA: TGTGCCAGCAGTGAATGGCTAGCGGGTAGAGATACGCAGTATTTT. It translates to CASSEWLAGRDTQYF.

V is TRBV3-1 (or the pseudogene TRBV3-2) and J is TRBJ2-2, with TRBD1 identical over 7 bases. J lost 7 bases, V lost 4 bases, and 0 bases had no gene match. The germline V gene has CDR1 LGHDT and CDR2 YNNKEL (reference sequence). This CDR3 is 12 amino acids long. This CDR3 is CASSRDSGELFF. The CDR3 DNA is TGTGCCAGCAGCCGGGACAGCGGGGAGCTGTTTTTT.

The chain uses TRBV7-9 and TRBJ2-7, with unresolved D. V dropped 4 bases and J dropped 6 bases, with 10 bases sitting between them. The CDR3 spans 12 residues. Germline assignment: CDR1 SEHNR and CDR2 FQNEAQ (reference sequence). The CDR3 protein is CASSSLGAEQYF. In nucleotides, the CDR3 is TGTGCCAGCAGCTCCCTCGGTGCCGAGCAGTACTTC.

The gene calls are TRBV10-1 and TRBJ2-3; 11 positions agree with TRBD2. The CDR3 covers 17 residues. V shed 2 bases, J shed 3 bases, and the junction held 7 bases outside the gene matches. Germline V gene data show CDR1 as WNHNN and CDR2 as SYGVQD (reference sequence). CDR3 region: CASSEGISGRVTDTQYF. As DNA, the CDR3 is TGCGCCAGCAGTGAGGGAATTAGCGGGAGGGTTACAGATACGCAGTATTTT.

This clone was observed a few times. CDR3 region: CASSLATGPQGGELFF. CDR3 DNA: TGTGCCAGCAGCCTCGCCACCGGGCCCCAGGGCGGGGAGCTGTTTTTT. The chain couples TRBV11-2 to TRBJ2-2, with D possibly TRBD1 on 5 matching bases. There are 16 residues in the CDR3. From germline, CDR1 is SGHAT and CDR2 FQNNGV. Trimming shortened V by 5 bases and J by 7 bases, and 20 bases separated the two germline ends.

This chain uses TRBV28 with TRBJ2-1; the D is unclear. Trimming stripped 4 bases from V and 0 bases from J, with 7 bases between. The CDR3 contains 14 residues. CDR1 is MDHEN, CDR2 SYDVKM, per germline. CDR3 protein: CASSSYSSYNEQFF. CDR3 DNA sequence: TGTGCCAGCAGTTCCTATAGCTCCTACAATGAGCAGTTCTTC.

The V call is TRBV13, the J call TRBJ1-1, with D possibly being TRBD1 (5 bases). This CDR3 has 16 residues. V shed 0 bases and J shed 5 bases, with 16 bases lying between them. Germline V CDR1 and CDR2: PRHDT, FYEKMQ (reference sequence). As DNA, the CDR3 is TGTGCCAGCAGCTTAGGCCCCCAGGGTGGGGAAACTGAAGCTTTCTTT. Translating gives CASSLGPQGGETEAFF.

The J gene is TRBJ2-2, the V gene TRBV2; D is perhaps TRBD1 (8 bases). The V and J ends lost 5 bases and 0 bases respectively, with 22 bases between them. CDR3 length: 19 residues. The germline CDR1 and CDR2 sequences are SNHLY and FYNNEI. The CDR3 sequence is CASSHRRTGRAPNTGELFF. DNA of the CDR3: TGTGCCAGCAGTCACAGGAGGACAGGGAGGGCCCCGAACACCGGGGAGCTGTTTTTT.

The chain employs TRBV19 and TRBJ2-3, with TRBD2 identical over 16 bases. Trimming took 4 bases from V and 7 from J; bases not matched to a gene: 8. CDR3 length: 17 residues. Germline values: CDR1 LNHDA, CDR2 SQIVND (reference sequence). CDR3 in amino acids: CASSSGTSGRASNTQYF. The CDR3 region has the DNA TGTGCCAGTAGTAGTGGGACTAGCGGGAGGGCCTCGAATACGCAGTATTTT.

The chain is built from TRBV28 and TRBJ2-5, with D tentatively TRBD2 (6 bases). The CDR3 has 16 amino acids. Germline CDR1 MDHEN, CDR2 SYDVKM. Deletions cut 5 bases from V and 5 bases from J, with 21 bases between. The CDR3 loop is CASSIGYGGSSETQYF. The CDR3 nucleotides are TGTGCCAGCAGTATCGGTTATGGGGGGTCATCGGAGACCCAGTACTTC.

CDR3 nucleotide sequence: TGTGCCAGCAGCCGTACAGGGGATTGGGGCTACACCTTC. Amino acids: CASSRTGDWGYTF. The V and J genes are TRBV7-9 and TRBJ1-2, with TRBD1 matching over 7 bases. This CDR3 has 13 residues. CDR1 and CDR2 (germline): SEHNR, FQNEAQ (reference sequence). V shed 5 bases and J 8 bases; nucleotides not matched to a gene: 8. The full variable domain, its missing parts supplied by reference TRBV7-9 and TRBJ1-2, is DTGVSQNPRHKITKRGQNVTFRCDPISEHNRLYWYRQTLGQGPEFLTYFQNEAQLEKSRLLSDRFSAERPKGSFSTLEIQRTEQGDSAMYLCASSRTGDWGYTFGSGTRLTVV.

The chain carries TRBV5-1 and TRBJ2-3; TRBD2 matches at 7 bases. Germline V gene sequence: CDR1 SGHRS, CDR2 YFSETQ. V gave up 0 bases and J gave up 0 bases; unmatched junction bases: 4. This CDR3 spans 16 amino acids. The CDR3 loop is CASSLGSSGSTDTQYF. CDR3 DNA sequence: TGCGCCAGCAGCTTGGGGTCTAGCGGTAGCACAGATACGCAGTATTTT.

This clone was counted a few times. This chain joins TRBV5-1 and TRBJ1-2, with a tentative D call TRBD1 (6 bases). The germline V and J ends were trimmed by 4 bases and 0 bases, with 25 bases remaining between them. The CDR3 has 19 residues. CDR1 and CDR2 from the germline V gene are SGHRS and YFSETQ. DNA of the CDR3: TGCGCCAGCAGCCCCCGCAGGGACACCTCCCACCTTACTAACTATGGCTACACCTTC. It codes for CASSPRRDTSHLTNYGYTF. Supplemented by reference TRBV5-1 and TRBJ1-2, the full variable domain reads KAGVTQTPRYLIKTRGQQVTLSCSPISGHRSVSWYQQTPGQGLQFLFEYFSETQRNKGNFPGRFSGRQFSNSRSEMNVSTLELGDSALYLCASSPRRDTSHLTNYGYTFGSGTRLTVV.